This TCR beta chain was captured in a study of CD8 T cells in ankylosing spondylitis. Whole-study results and caveats: What seemed typical of ankylosing spondylitis blood was a TCR beta motif built from several highly homologous variants. Reports say disease-linked clones showed up significantly more in matched ankylosing spondylitis synovial fluid.

With regard to this clonotype: The antigen is unknown.

This CDR3 is built from 14 residues. Trimming removed 0 bases at V and 2 bases at J, with 6 bases between. Germline lookup yields CDR1 WNHNN and CDR2 SYGVQD (reference sequence). With molecular barcodes, quantitative 5'-RACE was used to make the TCR beta libraries. TCRdb re-called the 5' RACE reads through MiXCR, storing one row per CDR3 protein. The data contain 100,000 to 150,000 distinct CDR3 sequences, approximately 17% of them singletons. The sample consisted of blood, either unsorted or a sorted T cell fraction (not recorded which). The receptor was derived from a male donor with ankylosing spondylitis. The chain couples TRBV10-1 to TRBJ2-3; no firm D call. The CDR3 region has the DNA TGCGCCAGCAGTGAGTCGGTGCCCACAGATACGCAGTATTTT. Translating gives CASSESVPTDTQYF.